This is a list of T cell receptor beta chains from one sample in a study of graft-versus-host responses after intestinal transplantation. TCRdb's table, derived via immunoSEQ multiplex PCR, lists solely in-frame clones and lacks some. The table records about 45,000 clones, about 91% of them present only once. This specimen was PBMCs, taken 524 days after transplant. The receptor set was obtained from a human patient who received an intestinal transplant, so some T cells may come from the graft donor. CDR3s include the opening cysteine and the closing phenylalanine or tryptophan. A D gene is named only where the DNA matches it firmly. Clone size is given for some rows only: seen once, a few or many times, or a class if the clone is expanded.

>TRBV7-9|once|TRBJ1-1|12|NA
CASSLGQNETFF
TGTGCCAGCAGCTTAGGGCAGAATGAAACTTTCTTT
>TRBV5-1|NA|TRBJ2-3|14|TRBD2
CASSPGLVPDTQYF
TGCGCCAGCAGCCCCGGACTAGTCCCAGATACGCAGTATTTT
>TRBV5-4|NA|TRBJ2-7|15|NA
CASSLDFRDTGEQYF
TGTGCCAGCAGCTTGGATTTCCGGGACACGGGCGAGCAGTACTTC
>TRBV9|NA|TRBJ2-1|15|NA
CASSPTRMVYNEQFF
TGTGCCAGCAGCCCCACTAGGATGGTCTACAATGAGCAGTTCTTC
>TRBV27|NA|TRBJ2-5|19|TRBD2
CASRETGTSGRACRETQYF
TGTGCCAGCAGAGAAACCGGGACTAGCGGGAGGGCCTGCAGGGAGACCCAGTACTTC
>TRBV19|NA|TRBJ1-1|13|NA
CASSITGLTEAFF
TGTGCCAGTAGTATAACGGGGCTCACTGAAGCTTTCTTT
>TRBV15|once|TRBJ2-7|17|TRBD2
CATSRGPMGRASYEQYF
TGTGCCACCAGCAGAGGTCCAATGGGGAGGGCCTCCTACGAGCAGTACTTC
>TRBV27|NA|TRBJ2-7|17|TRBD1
CASSLSGGDREAYEQYF
TGTGCCAGCAGTTTATCGGGGGGGGACAGGGAAGCCTACGAGCAGTACTTC
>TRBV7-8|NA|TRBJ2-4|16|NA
CASSSGPLLAKNIQYF
TGTGCCAGCAGCTCTGGACCGTTACTAGCCAAAAACATTCAGTACTTC
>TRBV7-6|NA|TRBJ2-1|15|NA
CASSHGTKPYNEQFF
TGTGCCAGCAGCCATGGTACTAAGCCGTACAATGAGCAGTTCTTC
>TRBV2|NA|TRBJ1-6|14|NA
CASKFDSENSPLHF
TGTGCCAGCAAATTCGACAGTGAGAATTCACCCCTCCACTTT
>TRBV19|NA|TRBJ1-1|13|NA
CASSIRRRTEAFF
TGTGCCAGTAGTATACGTCGACGCACTGAAGCTTTCTTT
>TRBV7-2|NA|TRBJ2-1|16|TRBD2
CASSPPGLVGVNEQFF
TGTGCCAGCAGCCCCCCGGGACTAGTGGGAGTCAATGAGCAGTTCTTC
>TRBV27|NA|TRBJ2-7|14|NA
CASSTHSQGMGQYF
TGTGCCAGCAGTACACACTCACAGGGCATGGGGCAGTACTTC